This entry is about one TCR beta chain. Germline V gene lookup returns CDR1 MRHNA and CDR2 SNTAGT. This CDR3 spans 13 amino acids. With 8 bases removed from V and 7 bases from J, the gap between germline ends came to 15 bases. The entry originates in a study of blood T cells in healthy people across ages. It was with a sample-barcoded 5' primer and a J-beta primer mix that a second PCR of about 6 to 12 cycles was run. TCRdb fed the 5' RACE reads into MiXCR, producing one record per CDR3 protein. Here the sample spans 800,000 to 950,000 distinct CDR3 sequences, roughly 35% being singletons. No fewer than 7 million PBMCs went into each sample.

The V gene is TRBV6-4, the J gene TRBJ2-1, with unresolved D. Sequences were obtained from blood. The TCR originated in a man aged 18 to 30 in good health. CDR3 amino acids: CASGQSFGNEQFF. CDR3 nucleotides: TGTGCCAGCGGGCAAAGTTTCGGGAATGAGCAGTTCTTC.